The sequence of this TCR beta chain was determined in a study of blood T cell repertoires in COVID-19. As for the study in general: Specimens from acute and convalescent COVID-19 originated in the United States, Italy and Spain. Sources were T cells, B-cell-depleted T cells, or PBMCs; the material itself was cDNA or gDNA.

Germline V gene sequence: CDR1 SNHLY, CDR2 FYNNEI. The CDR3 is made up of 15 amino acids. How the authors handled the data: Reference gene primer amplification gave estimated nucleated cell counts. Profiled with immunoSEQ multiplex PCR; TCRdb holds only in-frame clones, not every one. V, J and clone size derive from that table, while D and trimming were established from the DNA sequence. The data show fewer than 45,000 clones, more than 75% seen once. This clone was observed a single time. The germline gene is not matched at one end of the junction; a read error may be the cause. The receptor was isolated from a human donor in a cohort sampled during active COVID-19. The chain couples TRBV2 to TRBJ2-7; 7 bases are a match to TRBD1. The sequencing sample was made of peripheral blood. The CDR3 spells CASREDRVSSYEQYF. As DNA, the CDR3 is TGTGCCAGCAGGGAAGACAGGGTGAGCTCCTACGAGCAGTACTTC.